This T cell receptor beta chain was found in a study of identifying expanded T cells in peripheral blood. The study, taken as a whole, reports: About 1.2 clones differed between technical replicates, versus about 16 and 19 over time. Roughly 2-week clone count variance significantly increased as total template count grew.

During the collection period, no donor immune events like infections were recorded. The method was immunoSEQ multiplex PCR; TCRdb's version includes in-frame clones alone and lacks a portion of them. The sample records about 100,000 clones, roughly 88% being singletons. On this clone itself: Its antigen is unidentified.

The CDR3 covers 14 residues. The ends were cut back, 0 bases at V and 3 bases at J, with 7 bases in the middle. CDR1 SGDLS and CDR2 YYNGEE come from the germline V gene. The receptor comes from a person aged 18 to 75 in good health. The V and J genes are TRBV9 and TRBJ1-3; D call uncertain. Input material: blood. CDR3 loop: CASSVAGVGNTIYF. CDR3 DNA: TGTGCCAGCAGCGTAGCGGGAGTTGGAAACACCATATATTTT.